Sequencing of this TCR beta chain was carried out in a study of tumor and adjacent non-tumor tissue in lung cancer. For the study at large: The cohort had around eleven adenocarcinoma, a couple of squamous cell and 1 small cell patients. Patients were aged roughly 31 to 76, around ten men and about five women, stage I to III.

This clonotype was recorded once. Its antigen is still unknown. Mismatch with germline at one junction end may stem from a read error. General study findings and limits: Shorter survival was associated with higher TCR diversity in tumors.

The V gene's germline CDR1 is SGHAT and CDR2 FQNNGV. This CDR3 region has 15 residues. Three rounds of nested PCR, following a modified ARM-PCR protocol, produced the TCRbeta library. TCRdb re-analysed the multiplex PCR reads in MiXCR, keeping a single row per CDR3 protein. This sample has about 93,000 distinct CDR3 sequences, with approximately 65% found just once. No cell sorting was done before RNA was extracted from the tissue. The rearrangement links TRBV11-2 to TRBJ1-1; D is perhaps TRBD1 (6 bases). The clonotype comes from a man between 60 and 75 years old with non-small cell lung cancer. Sequenced sample: lung tumor tissue. Here the CDR3 reads CASNPRGGENAEAYF. For the CDR3, the DNA is TGTGCCAGCAACCCTAGGGGGGGGGAGAACGCTGAAGCTTACTTT.